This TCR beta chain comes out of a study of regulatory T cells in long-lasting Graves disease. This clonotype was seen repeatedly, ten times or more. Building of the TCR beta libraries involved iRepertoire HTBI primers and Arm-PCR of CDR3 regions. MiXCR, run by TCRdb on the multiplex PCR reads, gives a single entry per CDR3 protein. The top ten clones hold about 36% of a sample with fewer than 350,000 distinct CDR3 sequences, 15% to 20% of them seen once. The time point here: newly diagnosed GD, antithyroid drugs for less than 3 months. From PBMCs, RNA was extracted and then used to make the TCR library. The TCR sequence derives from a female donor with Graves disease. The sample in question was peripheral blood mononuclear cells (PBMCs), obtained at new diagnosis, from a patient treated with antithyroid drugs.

CDR3 amino acids: CASSLQGAKDKNIQYF. The CDR3, as DNA: TGTGCCAGCAGCTTACAGGGGGCTAAGGACAAAAACATTCAGTACTTC. The genes are TRBV11-2 and TRBJ2-4; 8 nucleotides align to TRBD1. CDR3 length: 16 residues. Germline values: CDR1 SGHAT, CDR2 FQNNGV. J gave up 3 bases and V 2 bases, and 6 bases lay outside the gene matches.